Reported below is one TCR beta chain. The record originates from a study of blood T cell repertoires in COVID-19. Original processing methods: Reference gene primers were amplified, and this amplification served to estimate nucleated cell counts. Profiling relied on immunoSEQ multiplex PCR, and the TCRdb table lists in-frame clones only, not all of them. The DNA was the basis for D and trimming; V, J and clone size are from that table. Here the sample spans over 250,000 clones, around nine tenths being singletons. The CDR3 runs to 14 residues. Trimming took 0 bases from V and 3 from J, leaving 9 bases between them. Germline V lookup: CDR1 LGHNA, CDR2 YSLEER.

Sequenced material: peripheral blood. The sequence was collected from an older woman with acute or convalescent COVID-19. This sequence joins TRBV4-3 and TRBJ2-7; TRBD1 is a possible D gene (5 bases). CDR3 amino acids: CASSQDRVNYEQYF. The CDR3 nucleotides are TGCGCCAGCAGCCAAGACAGGGTTAACTACGAGCAGTACTTC.